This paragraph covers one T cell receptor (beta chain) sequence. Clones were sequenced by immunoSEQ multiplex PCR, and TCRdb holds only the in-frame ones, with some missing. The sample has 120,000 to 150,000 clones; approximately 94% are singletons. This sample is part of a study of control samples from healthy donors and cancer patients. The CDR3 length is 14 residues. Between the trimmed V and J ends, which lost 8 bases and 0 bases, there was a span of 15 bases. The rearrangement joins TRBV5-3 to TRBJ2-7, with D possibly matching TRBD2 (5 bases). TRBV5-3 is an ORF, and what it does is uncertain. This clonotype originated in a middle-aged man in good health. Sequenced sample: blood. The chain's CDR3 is CARGSSLGSYEQYF. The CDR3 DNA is TGTGCCAGGGGGAGTAGCTTGGGCTCCTACGAGCAGTACTTC.